This paragraph reports one T cell receptor beta chain. Its target is unknown. One entry per CDR3 protein, called by TCRdb with MiXCR from the reads. The table has about 340,000 distinct CDR3 sequences, under 35% seen once. The entry originates in a study of T cell repertoires in cytomegalovirus infection. Study summary: Shared public TCR beta signatures pointed to both CMV infection and a matching HLA type.

Study outcomes and limitations: Public TCR beta family frequency separated CMV-and-HLA carriers, including in an independent cohort. HLA-C-restricted CMV-specific TCR beta clonotypes prevailed in the ex vivo response.

Per the germline V gene, CDR1 is MGHRA and CDR2 is YSYEKL. CDR3 length: 15 residues. V lost 3 bases and J 12 bases, leaving 21 bases between the germline ends. The genes are TRBV4-1 and TRBJ2-1; D possibly corresponds to TRBD2 (6 bases). The receptor was derived from a human donor in good health (CMV status not recorded). Some clones in this sample may be carry-over from other donors' samples. The sequences come from cultured PBMCs, collected from culture after CMV antigen stimulation. CDR3 in DNA: TGCGCCAGCAGCCACTCGAGCGGGTCGGGCGTGGCGCAGTTCTTC. As protein: CASSHSSGSGVAQFF.